This T cell receptor beta chain is drawn from a study of T cells in tumors after PD-1 blockade. Turning to the study itself: No patient had prior checkpoint blockade, systemic immunosuppression, or radiotherapy within 4 weeks. Each patient got pembrolizumab 200 mg every 3 weeks or cemiplimab 350 mg every 2 weeks. Study-level results: Blood contained 35% to 50% of the tumor's TCR clonotypes.

Data came from immunoSEQ multiplex PCR; TCRdb stores just in-frame clones and leaves some out. The sample shows 45,000 to 60,000 clones, under 85% of them seen only once. This clone came up once. The antigen is not known. The germline CDR1 and CDR2 sequences are LNHDA and SQIVND (reference sequence). CDR3 length equals 14 residues. Trimming removed 3 bases from V and 0 bases from J, with 5 bases in between. The sequences come from PBMCs, collected before anti-PD-1 therapy. This receptor was obtained from a human donor with advanced basal cell or squamous cell carcinoma (not recorded which). This chain links TRBV19 with TRBJ2-2, with D possibly matching TRBD2 (5 bases). The DNA for the CDR3 is TGTGCCAGTAGTATGCGGGCGAACACCGGGGAGCTGTTTTTT. This sequence encodes CASSMRANTGELFF. Based on the CDR3 plus reference TRBV19 and TRBJ2-2, the full variable domain is DGGITQSPKYLFRKEGQNVTLSCEQNLNHDAMYWYRQDPGQGLRLIYYSQIVNDFQKGDIAEGYSVSREKKESFPLTVTSAQKNPTAFYLCASSMRANTGELFFGEGSRLTVL.